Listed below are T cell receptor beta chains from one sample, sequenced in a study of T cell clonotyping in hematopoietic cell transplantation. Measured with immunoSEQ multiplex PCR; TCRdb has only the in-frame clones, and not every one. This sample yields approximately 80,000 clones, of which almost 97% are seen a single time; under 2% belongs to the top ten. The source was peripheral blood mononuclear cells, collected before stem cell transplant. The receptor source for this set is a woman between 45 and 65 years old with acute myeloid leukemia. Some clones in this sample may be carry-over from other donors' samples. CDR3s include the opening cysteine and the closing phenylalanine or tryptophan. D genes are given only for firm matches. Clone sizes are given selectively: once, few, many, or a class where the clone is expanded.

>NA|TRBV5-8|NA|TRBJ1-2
CASSLIRGRAYGYTF
TGTGCCAGCAGCTTGATCCGGGGCAGGGCCTATGGCTACACCTTC
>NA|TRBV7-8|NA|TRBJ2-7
CASSRDGGSSYEQYF
TGTGCCAGCAGCCGCGATGGGGGAAGCTCCTACGAGCAGTACTTC
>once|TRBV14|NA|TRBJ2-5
CASSPRAAEETQYF
TGTGCCAGCAGTCCCCGGGCGGCTGAAGAGACCCAGTACTTC
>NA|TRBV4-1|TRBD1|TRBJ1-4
CASKAEGGGALNEKLFF
TGCGCCAGCAAGGCGGAAGGAGGGGGCGCCTTGAATGAAAAACTGTTTTTT
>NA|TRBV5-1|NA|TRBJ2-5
CASSSGFSYPGETQYF
TGCGCCAGCAGCTCCGGATTTTCATACCCGGGGGAGACCCAGTACTTC
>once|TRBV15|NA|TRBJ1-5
CATSRDWNQPQHF
TGTGCCACCAGCAGAGATTGGAATCAGCCCCAGCATTTT
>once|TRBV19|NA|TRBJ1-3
CASTPGNSGNTIYF
TGTGCCAGTACCCCAGGAAACTCTGGAAACACCATATATTTT
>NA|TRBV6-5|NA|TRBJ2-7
CASSRGTGSYEQYF
TGTGCCAGCAGCCGAGGGACGGGCTCCTACGAGCAGTACTTC
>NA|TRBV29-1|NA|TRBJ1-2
CSVRAGNFYGYTF
TGCAGCGTGAGGGCAGGAAACTTCTATGGCTACACCTTC
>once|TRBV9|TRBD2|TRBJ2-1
CASSVGTSGGNEQFF
TGTGCCAGCAGCGTAGGGACTAGCGGGGGCAATGAGCAGTTCTTC
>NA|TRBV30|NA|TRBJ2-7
CAWSVHPTSYEQYF
TGTGCCTGGAGTGTACACCCTACCTCCTACGAGCAGTACTTC
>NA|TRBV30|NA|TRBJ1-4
CAVAGGRGTNEKLFF
TGTGCCGTTGCTGGAGGTCGGGGAACTAATGAAAAACTGTTTTTT
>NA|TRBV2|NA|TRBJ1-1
CASSDFRNTEAFF
TGTGCCAGCAGTGATTTCCGGAACACTGAAGCTTTCTTT
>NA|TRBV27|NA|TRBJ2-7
CASSLIRLRDYEQYF
TGTGCCAGCAGTTTGATTAGGTTGAGGGACTACGAGCAGTACTTC
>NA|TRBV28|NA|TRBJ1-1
CASGKNTEAFF
TGTGCCAGCGGGAAGAACACTGAAGCTTTCTTT
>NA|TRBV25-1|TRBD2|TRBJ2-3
CASSEYRGDTDTQYF
TGTGCCAGCAGTGAATACCGGGGGGACACAGATACGCAGTATTTT
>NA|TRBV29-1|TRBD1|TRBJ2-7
CSVGQTHEQYF
TGCAGCGTGGGACAGACGCACGAGCAGTACTTC
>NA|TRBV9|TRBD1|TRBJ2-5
CASSDRGREETQYF
TGTGCCAGCAGCGACAGGGGGCGCGAAGAGACCCAGTACTTC
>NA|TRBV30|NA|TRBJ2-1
CAWSVSGPGNEQFF
TGTGCCTGGAGTGTCTCGGGTCCGGGTAATGAGCAGTTCTTC
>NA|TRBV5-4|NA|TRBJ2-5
CASSPRRGTGETQYF
TGTGCCAGCAGCCCCCGGCGGGGAACTGGAGAGACCCAGTACTTC
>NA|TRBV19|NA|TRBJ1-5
CASSIVLYSNQPQHF
TGTGCCAGTAGTATAGTGCTCTATAGCAATCAGCCCCAGCATTTT
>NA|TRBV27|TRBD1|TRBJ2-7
CASSRGQVFSYEQYF
TGTGCCAGCAGTCGAGGACAGGTATTCTCCTACGAGCAGTACTTC
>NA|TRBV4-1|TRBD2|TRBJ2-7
CASSQDSSGIPYEQYF
TGCGCCAGCAGCCAAGACTCTAGCGGGATCCCTTACGAGCAGTACTTC
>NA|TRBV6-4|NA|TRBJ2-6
CASSAVAGANVLTF
TGTGCCAGCAGTGCGGTTGCTGGGGCCAACGTCCTGACTTTC
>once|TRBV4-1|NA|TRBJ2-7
CASSQGPTVSYEQYF
TGCGCCAGCAGCCAAGGACCCACAGTGAGCTACGAGCAGTACTTC
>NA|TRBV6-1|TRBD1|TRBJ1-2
CASSNRGGRGYTF
TGTGCCAGCAGTAACAGGGGCGGGCGCGGCTACACCTTC
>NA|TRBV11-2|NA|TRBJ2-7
CASSLEPQSGLYEQYF
TGTGCCAGCAGCTTAGAACCCCAGAGCGGACTCTACGAGCAGTACTTC
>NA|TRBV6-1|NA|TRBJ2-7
CASSRWGTYEQYF
TGTGCCAGCAGTAGATGGGGAACCTACGAGCAGTACTTC
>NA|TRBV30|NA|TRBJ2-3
CAWQGPDTQYF
TGTGCCTGGCAGGGCCCAGATACGCAGTATTTT
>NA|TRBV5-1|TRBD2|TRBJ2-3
CASSLWGLAGEFTDTQYF
TGCGCCAGCAGCTTGTGGGGACTAGCGGGAGAATTCACAGATACGCAGTATTTT
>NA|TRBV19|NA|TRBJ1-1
CASQPSTHGMNTEAFF
TGTGCCAGCCAGCCTTCGACGCATGGCATGAACACTGAAGCTTTCTTT
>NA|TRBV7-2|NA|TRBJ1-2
CASSLRGLANYGYTF
TGTGCCAGCAGCTTACGGGGACTGGCTAACTATGGCTACACCTTC
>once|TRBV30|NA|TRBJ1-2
CAWSGLYGYTF
TGTGCCTGGAGTGGTCTTTATGGCTACACCTTC
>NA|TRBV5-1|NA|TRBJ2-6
CASSGGAGALSGANVLTF
TGCGCCAGCAGCGGGGGTGCGGGGGCCCTCTCTGGGGCCAACGTCCTGACTTTC
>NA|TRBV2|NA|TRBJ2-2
CASSLQGANTGELFF
TGTGCCAGCAGTCTACAGGGAGCGAACACCGGGGAGCTGTTTTTT
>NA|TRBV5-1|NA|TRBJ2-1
CASSPEGSAYNEQFF
TGCGCCAGCAGCCCCGAAGGGTCAGCTTACAATGAGCAGTTCTTC
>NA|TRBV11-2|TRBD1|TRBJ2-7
CASSLVQGAGEQYF
TGTGCCAGCAGCTTAGTCCAGGGGGCGGGAGAGCAGTACTTC
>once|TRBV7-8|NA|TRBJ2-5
CASSGGETQYF
TGTGCCAGCAGCGGGGGGGAGACCCAGTACTTC
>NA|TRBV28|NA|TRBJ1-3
CASKTPGTSGGNTIYF
TGTGCCAGCAAGACTCCCGGCACCTCCGGGGGAAACACCATATATTTT
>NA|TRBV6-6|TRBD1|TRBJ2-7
CASSSGTGSSREQYF
TGTGCCAGCAGTTCCGGGACAGGGTCATCCCGAGAGCAGTACTTC
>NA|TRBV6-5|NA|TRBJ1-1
CASSLRGKNTEAFF
TGTGCCAGCAGCCTCAGGGGCAAGAACACTGAAGCTTTCTTT
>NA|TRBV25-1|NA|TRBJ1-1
CASSEGRWNTEAFF
TGTGCCAGCAGTGAGGGACGGTGGAACACTGAAGCTTTCTTT
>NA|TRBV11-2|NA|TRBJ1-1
CASSSITGGAGTEAFF
TGTGCCAGCAGCTCTATTACTGGGGGTGCGGGCACTGAAGCTTTCTTT
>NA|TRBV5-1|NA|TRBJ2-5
CASTSRGAQETQYF
TGCGCCAGCACCTCTAGAGGGGCTCAAGAGACCCAGTACTTC
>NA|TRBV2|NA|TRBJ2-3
CASSRITDTQYF
TGTGCCAGCAGTCGGATCACAGATACGCAGTATTTT